This TCR beta chain was obtained from a study of CD8 T cells in ankylosing spondylitis. Study findings and constraints: Earlier studies detected some motif variants in reactive arthritis synovial fluid and blood. A motif of 8 or 9 highly homologous TCR beta variants was seen as apparently characteristic of ankylosing spondylitis blood.

After removal of 4 bases from V and 1 base from J, the junction contained 8 bases not matched to a gene. The CDR3 is 16 residues long. Germline V gives CDR1 SGHRS, CDR2 YFSETQ. This clonotype was seen only a few times. The antigen is unknown. TCRdb reprocessed the 5' RACE reads via MiXCR and lists one record per CDR3 protein. Among around 480,000 distinct CDR3 sequences listed, roughly 15% were seen once. The specimen was blood, either unsorted or a sorted T cell fraction (not recorded which). The chain has TRBV5-1 and TRBJ1-1, with 9 bases fitting TRBD1. This TCR derives from a male donor with ankylosing spondylitis. Here the CDR3 reads CASSVGQGRPNTEAFF. Written as DNA, the CDR3 is TGCGCCAGCAGCGTCGGACAGGGGCGCCCGAACACTGAAGCTTTCTTT.